Listed below are T cell receptor beta chains from one sample, sequenced in a study of beta chain features in type 1 diabetes. Assay: immunoSEQ multiplex PCR; the TCRdb copy retains only in-frame clones and omits some. The table lists about 650,000 clones, around 12% of them singletons. Sequenced: naive CD4+ T cells from blood. All receptors come from a man under 40 with type 1 diabetes. Each CDR3 is given with its conserved first and last residue. D genes are given only for firm matches. Where a row states a size, it is once, few, many or the class of an expanded clone; other rows omit it.

TRBJ1-6 TRBD1 few TRBV19 TGTGCCAGTAGCAGACAGGGGAGAGGATCACCCCTCCACTTT CASSRQGRGSPLHF
TRBJ1-2 . . TRBV5-4 TGTGCCAGCAGCTTGGCCGGGGAAGGGAGCTATGGCTACACCTTC CASSLAGEGSYGYTF
TRBJ1-5 . . TRBV19 TGTGCCAGTGGGGCAGGAGACTATAGCAATCAGCCCCAGCATTTT CASGAGDYSNQPQHF
TRBJ1-6 . . TRBV2 TGTGCCAGGAAGGGGGGCATCAATTCACCCCTCCACTTT CARKGGINSPLHF
TRBJ2-5 . . TRBV7-2 TGTGCCAGCAGCTTACAAGACAACGGATGGGGAGAGACCCAGTACTTC CASSLQDNGWGETQYF
TRBJ1-5 . few TRBV15 TGTGCCACCAGCAGAGACCACCTAAGCAATCAGCCCCAGCATTTT CATSRDHLSNQPQHF
TRBJ2-7 . . TRBV7-2 TGTGCCAGCAGCATCGGGGGCCGTGGCTACGAGCAGTACTTC CASSIGGRGYEQYF
TRBJ2-3 . . TRBV4-3 TGCGCCAGCAGCCCGACAGCCGCAAGGCAGGGCACAGATACGCAGTATTTT CASSPTAARQGTDTQYF
TRBJ1-2 TRBD1 once TRBV6-5 TGTGCCAGCAGTAGGGACAGGGGTAACTATGGCTACACCTTC CASSRDRGNYGYTF
TRBJ1-2 . . TRBV9 TGTGCCAGCAGCCAAGGGACACTTCCTAACTATGGCTACACCTTC CASSQGTLPNYGYTF
TRBJ2-1 TRBD2 few TRBV13 TGTGCCAGCAGCTTAGGCCTCGGGACTAGCGGGAATGAGCAGTTCTTC CASSLGLGTSGNEQFF
TRBJ1-3 . few TRBV29-1 TGCAGCGTTGCAGGGGCCCTCTCTGGAAACACCATATATTTT CSVAGALSGNTIYF
TRBJ2-6 . . TRBV18 TGTGCCAGCTCACGCCAGAGCTCTGGGGCCAACGTCCTGACTTTC CASSRQSSGANVLTF
TRBJ2-3 TRBD2 few TRBV7-9 TGTGCCAGCAGCTTAGGCTTGGCTAGCGGGGGACAAATAGGAGATACGCAGTATTTT CASSLGLASGGQIGDTQYF
TRBJ2-6 . . TRBV28 TGTGCCAGCAGTGGGATTCAGGGAATGGGAACTGGGGCCAACGTCCTGACTTTC CASSGIQGMGTGANVLTF
TRBJ2-6 . . TRBV7-6 TGTGCCAGCAGCTTAGTCGGCAGCTCTGGGGCCAACGTCCTGACTTTC CASSLVGSSGANVLTF